These 21 T cell receptor beta chains were all obtained from the same sample, sequenced in a study of identical twins. Via MiXCR, TCRdb re-called the 5' RACE reads, giving one row per CDR3 protein. The repertoire holds 1.5 million or so distinct CDR3 sequences, with 25% to 35% as singletons. Material for sequencing was cord blood. These TCRs come from a newborn girl in good health.

The CDR3 region is CASSFGPSGGLSYEQYF. The CDR3 bases are TGCGCCAGCAGCTTCGGTCCTAGCGGGGGGCTCTCCTACGAGCAGTACTTC. The J gene is TRBJ2-7, the V gene TRBV5-1, with 11 bases lining up with TRBD2. This CDR3 has 17 amino acids. V was clipped by 2 bases and J by 0 bases; unmatched bases: 7. Germline CDR1 is SGHRS and CDR2 is YFSETQ.

This clonotype came up a few times. The rearrangement joins TRBV7-9 to TRBJ1-1; D gene ambiguous. Per the germline V gene, CDR1 is SEHNR and CDR2 is FQNEAQ (reference sequence). The CDR3 covers 17 residues. The V gene lost 7 bases and the J gene lost 0 bases, with 21 bases spanning the gap. The CDR3 bases are TGTGCCAGCAAACCCAAGTCTACAACCGACATGAACACTGAAGCTTTCTTT. Translating it yields CASKPKSTTDMNTEAFF.

This chain links TRBV12-3 or TRBV12-4 with TRBJ2-5; no firm D call. With 6 bases removed from V and 2 bases from J, the gap between germline ends came to 10 bases. The CDR3 runs 13 residues. CDR3 amino acids: CASSGPGQETQYF. The DNA for the CDR3 is TGTGCCAGCAGCGGACCCGGACAAGAGACCCAGTACTTC.

The rearrangement links TRBV5-1 to TRBJ2-7; D remains ambiguous. The V and J ends lost 5 bases and 7 bases respectively, with 10 bases between them. CDR1 and CDR2 (germline): SGHRS, YFSETQ. The CDR3 sequence is 11 residues long. CDR3 amino acids: CASRSPGEQYF. In DNA, the CDR3 is TGCGCCAGCAGATCCCCAGGAGAGCAGTACTTC.

This clonotype was seen only once. The chain employs TRBV24-1 and TRBJ2-5; possibly TRBD2 for D (5 bases). The germline V gene encodes CDR1 KGHDR and CDR2 SFDVKD. The CDR3 runs 12 residues. Trimming took off 8 bases at V and 11 bases at J, with 17 bases between the two ends. CDR3 DNA: TGTGCCACCACGGACTGGTACAATGAGCAGTACTTC. As protein: CATTDWYNEQYF.

V gene TRBV24-1 combines with J gene TRBJ2-3, with D unclear. The V gene's germline CDR1 is KGHDR and CDR2 SFDVKD. The CDR3 spans 15 residues. Between the trimmed V and J ends, which lost 1 base and 3 bases, there was a span of 10 bases. As DNA, the CDR3 is TGTGCCACCAGTGATTTTGAAGTAGCTACAGATACGCAGTATTTT. This encodes CATSDFEVATDTQYF.

This clonotype was seen more than once but under ten times. The rearrangement joins TRBV5-1 to TRBJ2-1; 9 bases line up with TRBD2. CDR1 and CDR2 (germline): SGHRS, YFSETQ. The ends lost 0 bases at V and 3 bases at J; junction bases unmatched: 4. CDR3 size: 16 residues. In DNA form, the CDR3 reads TGCGCCAGCAGCTTGGCTTCAGCGGGAGGCTACAATGAGCAGTTCTTC. Translation: CASSLASAGGYNEQFF. Using reference TRBV5-1 and TRBJ2-1 for the parts outside the CDR3, the full variable domain is KAGVTQTPRYLIKTRGQQVTLSCSPISGHRSVSWYQQTPGQGLQFLFEYFSETQRNKGNFPGRFSGRQFSNSRSEMNVSTLELGDSALYLCASSLASAGGYNEQFFGPGTRLTVL.

This chain links TRBV30 with TRBJ2-3; D may correspond to TRBD1 or TRBD2 (5 bases each). The CDR3 sequence is 12 residues long. Germline V gives CDR1 GTSNPN, CDR2 SVGIG (reference sequence). Deletions cut 3 bases from V and 10 bases from J, with 14 bases between. The CDR3 DNA is TGTGCCTGGAGAGAAGGGACGGCGGCGCAGTATTTT. Amino acids: CAWREGTAAQYF.

The sample holds many counts of this clonotype. The chain is built from TRBV10-3 and TRBJ2-7; no definite D call. Trimming removed 4 bases at V and 0 bases at J, with 16 bases between. Germline-derived CDR1 and CDR2 are ENHRY and SYGVKD. The CDR3 sequence is 16 residues long. The CDR3 DNA reads TGTGCCATCAGTGCAGGTTTTAGGACCTCCTCCTACGAGCAGTACTTC. Protein: CAISAGFRTSSYEQYF.

This rearrangement joins TRBV20-1 to TRBJ2-1; D gene ambiguous. With 3 bases removed from V and 4 bases from J, the gap between germline ends came to 13 bases. Germline V gene data show CDR1 as DFQATT and CDR2 as SNEGSKA (reference sequence). The CDR3 has 14 residues. This CDR3 reads CSASTQVGYNEQFF. The CDR3 nucleotides read TGCAGTGCTAGTACCCAGGTAGGGTACAATGAGCAGTTCTTC.

The rearrangement links TRBV10-3 to TRBJ2-7, with 8 positions matching TRBD2. The CDR3 is 14 residues long. Germline CDR1 and CDR2: ENHRY and SYGVKD. V trimming: 0 bases; J trimming: 3 bases; junction bases outside the gene matches: 1. CDR3 nucleotides: TGTGCCATCAGTGAGTCAGCGGGAGACTACGAGCAGTACTTC. Protein: CAISESAGDYEQYF.

Remarks on this clonotype: It may be a read error: a sequence one base away is much more abundant. The chain uses TRBV25-1 and TRBJ2-5; D is tentatively TRBD1 or TRBD2 (5 bases each). The end of the DNA is better explained by TRBJ2-1, so the J call may be wrong. Per germline, CDR1 MGHDK and CDR2 SYGVNS. The CDR3 is 12 amino acids. The CDR3: CASSEVGETQFF. The DNA of the CDR3 is TGTGCCAGCAGTGAGGTGGGGGAGACCCAGTTCTTC.

The chain uses TRBV4-1 and TRBJ2-3; D gene uncertain. This CDR3 spans 15 amino acids. Between the trimmed V and J ends, which lost 5 bases and 0 bases, there was a span of 12 bases. CDR1 is MGHRA, CDR2 YSYEKL, per germline. The CDR3 is CASSSGRESTDTQYF. The DNA of the CDR3 is TGCGCCAGCAGCTCAGGCAGAGAGAGCACAGATACGCAGTATTTT.

This clonotype was picked up a small number of times. The rearrangement joins TRBV25-1 to TRBJ2-5; D is possibly TRBD2 (6 bases). V lost 3 bases, J lost 3 bases, and 17 bases lay in between. CDR1 is MGHDK and CDR2 is SYGVNS in the germline V gene. This CDR3 has 16 amino acids. For the CDR3, the DNA is TGTGCCAGCAGTGAGATAGGAGTAGCGGCTAAAGAGACCCAGTACTTC. Translated, it gives CASSEIGVAAKETQYF.

Many counts were recorded for this clonotype. This chain links TRBV7-2 with TRBJ2-1, with a possible D match to TRBD2 (5 bases). The CDR3 has 14 residues. Trimming stripped 2 bases from V and 5 bases from J, with 10 bases between. Germline V lookup: CDR1 SGHTA, CDR2 FQGNSA. The chain's CDR3 is CASSLFSGNNEQFF. CDR3 DNA sequence: TGTGCCAGCAGCTTATTTTCGGGGAACAATGAGCAGTTCTTC.

The chain carries TRBV20-1 and TRBJ2-1; 8 nucleotides match TRBD1. The CDR3 totals 15 residues. Germline V gene sequence: CDR1 DFQATT, CDR2 SNEGSKA (reference sequence). The ends lost 3 bases at V and 6 bases at J; junction bases unmatched: 10. The CDR3 loop is CSASNPRQGSNEQFF. The CDR3, as DNA: TGCAGTGCTAGTAACCCCCGACAGGGGTCCAATGAGCAGTTCTTC.

The chain has TRBV5-1 and TRBJ2-3; either TRBD1 or TRBD2 may supply D (6 bases each). There are 16 residues in the CDR3. Trimming left V 0 bases short and J 0 bases short, with 11 bases between. Germline CDR1 is SGHRS and CDR2 is YFSETQ. CDR3 DNA: TGCGCCAGCAGCTTGGCCTGGGGGGCTAGCACAGATACGCAGTATTTT. Its protein product is CASSLAWGASTDTQYF.

A word on this clonotype: An end of the junction differs from the germline gene, which may be a read error. This chain connects TRBV4-2 to TRBJ2-2, with a tentative D call TRBD1 (6 bases). Germline loops: CDR1 LGHNA, CDR2 YNFKEQ. This CDR3 has 15 residues. The chain's CDR3 is CASIQSTGQTGELFF. The CDR3 DNA reads TGTGCCAGCATCCAAAGCACAGGGCAAACCGGGGAGCTGTTTTTT.

The chain employs TRBV5-1 and TRBJ2-7; 8 bases are shared with TRBD2. The CDR3 totals 15 residues. CDR1 is SGHRS and CDR2 is YFSETQ in the germline V gene. The V and J ends lost 1 base and 7 bases, in that order; junction bases with no gene match: 10. CDR3 nucleotide sequence: TGCGCCAGCAGCTTGAGAGCGGGGGCTTACAATGAGCAGTACTTC. Protein sequence: CASSLRAGAYNEQYF.

The CDR3 DNA is TGTGCCAGCAGGCTCACGGGGCCTAGCCGACTAAACCCTAGCACAGATACGCAGTATTTT. Encoded protein: CASRLTGPSRLNPSTDTQYF. The gene calls are TRBV11-2 and TRBJ2-3; D is possibly TRBD1 or TRBD2 (5 bases each). The CDR3 sequence is 20 residues long. V lost 6 bases to trimming and J lost 0 bases, with 28 bases between them. Germline V gives CDR1 SGHAT, CDR2 FQNNGV.

The chain has TRBV27 and TRBJ2-7; 14 bases line up with TRBD2. CDR3 size: 17 residues. Germline V gene sequence: CDR1 MNHEY, CDR2 SMNVEV (reference sequence). V was pared by 2 bases and J by 3 bases, with 6 bases of the junction left unmatched. The chain's CDR3 is CASSLGGLAGVVYEQYF. CDR3 coding DNA: TGTGCCAGCAGTTTAGGGGGACTAGCGGGAGTCGTCTACGAGCAGTACTTC.